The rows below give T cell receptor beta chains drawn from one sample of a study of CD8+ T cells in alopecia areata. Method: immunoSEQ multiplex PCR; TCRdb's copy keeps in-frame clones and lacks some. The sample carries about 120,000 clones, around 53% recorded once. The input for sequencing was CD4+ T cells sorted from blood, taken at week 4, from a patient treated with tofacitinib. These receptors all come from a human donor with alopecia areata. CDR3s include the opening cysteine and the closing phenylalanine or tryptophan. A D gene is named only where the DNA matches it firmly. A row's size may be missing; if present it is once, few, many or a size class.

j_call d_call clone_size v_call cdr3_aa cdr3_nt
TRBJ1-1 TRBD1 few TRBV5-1 CASRTGFSDTEAFF TGCGCCAGCAGGACAGGGTTTTCGGACACTGAAGCTTTCTTT
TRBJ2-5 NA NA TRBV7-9 CASSAGTRQETQYF TGTGCCAGCAGCGCAGGGACCCGCCAAGAGACCCAGTACTTC
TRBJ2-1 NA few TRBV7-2 CASSARLGNEFF TGTGCCAGCAGCGCACGACTAGGGAATGAGTTCTTC
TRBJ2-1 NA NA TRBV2 CASKVQGINEQFF TGTGCCAGCAAGGTACAGGGTATTAATGAGCAGTTCTTC
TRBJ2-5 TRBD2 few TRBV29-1 CSISGTSGRKYF TGCAGCATTTCCGGGACTAGCGGGAGGAAGTACTTC
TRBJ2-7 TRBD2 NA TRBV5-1 CASSLAVSSYEQYF TGCGCCAGCAGCCTAGCGGTGAGCTCCTACGAGCAGTACTTC
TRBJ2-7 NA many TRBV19 CASSIVDGSRYF TGTGCCAGTAGTATAGTTGACGGATCACGGTACTTC
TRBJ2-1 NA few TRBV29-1 CSVEEVRSEQFF TGCAGCGTTGAGGAGGTCCGCTCGGAGCAGTTCTTC
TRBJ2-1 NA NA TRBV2 CASSPGTNLDNEQFF TGTGCCAGCAGTCCCGGGACAAACCTCGACAATGAGCAGTTCTTC
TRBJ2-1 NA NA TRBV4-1 CASSLMKGLYNEQFF TGCGCCAGCAGCCTGATGAAAGGGCTCTACAATGAGCAGTTCTTC
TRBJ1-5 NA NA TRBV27 CASSLLGGSNQPQHF TGTGCCAGCAGTTTATTAGGAGGTAGCAATCAGCCCCAGCATTTT
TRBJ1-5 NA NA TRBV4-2 CASSQDGEGQPQHF TGTGCCAGCAGCCAAGATGGGGAAGGGCAGCCCCAGCATTTT
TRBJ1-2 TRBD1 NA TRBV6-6 CASSRDSNYGYTF TGTGCCAGCAGCCGGGACAGTAACTATGGCTACACCTTC